This TCR beta chain derives from a study of blood T cell repertoires in COVID-19. Study information: Sample material is recorded as cDNA or gDNA derived from T cells, B-cell-depleted T cells, or PBMCs.

Participants, 18 to 89 years old, spanned more than 20 US areas. Original processing notes: Scientists estimated how many nucleated cells there were by amplifying reference gene primers. The method was immunoSEQ multiplex PCR; TCRdb's version includes in-frame clones alone and lacks a portion of them. D and trimming were read from the DNA, whereas the V and J calls and clone size are those reported in that table. Of a few hundred thousand clones in the sample, approximately 84% were seen once. Sequencing input: PBMCs or T cells enriched from blood (not recorded which). This receptor was identified in a woman under 40 who had recovered from COVID-19.

CDR3 protein: CASSYSWTGVYEQYF. The CDR3 DNA follows: TGTGCCAGCAGTTATTCTTGGACAGGGGTCTACGAGCAGTACTTC. The J gene is TRBJ2-7, the V gene TRBV6-5, with TRBD1 identical over 9 bases. There are 15 residues in the CDR3. V lost 3 bases, J lost 3 bases, and 6 bases stayed unmatched. Germline CDR1 reads MNHEY; CDR2 reads SVGAGI.